The entry below gives a single TCR beta chain sequence along with its context. Its matching antigen is unknown. Constant-segment primers were used for 5'RACE, and the resulting TCR alpha and TCR beta cDNA libraries carried sample barcodes and UMIs. TCRdb reprocessed the 5' RACE reads via MiXCR and lists one record per CDR3 protein. The data hold under 60,000 distinct CDR3 sequences, with 9.3% observed a single time. The source of the sample is a study of T-cell memory formation after mild COVID-19. Study in general: The TCR clusters were mostly specific to one donor. General study findings and limits: The finding that pre-infection memory included some responding clones suggested that cross-reactive memory joined. There was a balanced CD4/CD8 profile in clones contracting day 15 to 85, and later expanders leaned CD4+.

Sequenced input: PBMCs or a T cell subset sorted from them (not recorded which). This receptor was obtained from an adult woman who had mild COVID-19 (a few samples of this study predate the infection). Cell type and time point are not known.

CDR3 sequence: CASSLANVNTEAFF. CDR3 nucleotide sequence: TGCGCCAGCAGCTTGGCCAACGTGAACACTGAAGCTTTCTTT. The chain has TRBV5-1 and TRBJ1-1; D gene ambiguous. The V end lost 0 bases, the J end lost 0 bases, and 6 bases lay between the germline ends. CDR1 and CDR2 from the germline V gene are SGHRS and YFSETQ. CDR3 size: 14 residues.